This T cell receptor beta chain was identified during a study of shared clonotypes between healthy human individuals. Points from the study as a whole: Blood was the sole source, and tissue repertoires probably differ. Rarefaction demonstrated incomplete sorted-subset sequencing despite large depth.

On this clone: Its antigen remains unidentified. The junction and the germline gene differ at one end; a read error may be behind it.

Source study methods: Junction-only immunoSEQ sequences carried no quality scores, so filtering differed. Clones were read by immunoSEQ multiplex PCR, and TCRdb kept only the in-frame ones, dropping some. The V and J calls and clone size are taken from that table; D and trimming were inferred from the DNA. The repertoire has 650,000 to 800,000 clones, roughly nine tenths of them found once; the top ten carry nearly 25%. Naive CD8 populations comprised CD45RO-negative cells positively selected for CCR7, excluding terminally differentiated effector memory CD45RA+ cells. The CDR3 extends over 14 amino acids. In germline, CDR1 is ENHRY, CDR2 SYGVKD.

The chain links TRBV10-3 to TRBJ2-7, with D possibly being TRBD1 or TRBD2 (5 bases each). This receptor was taken from a man aged 25 to 40 in good health. Sequencing input: naive CD8+ T cells sorted from blood. The CDR3 loop reads CAISESIPPRGKDF. The CDR3 nucleotides read TGTGCCATCAGTGAGTCGATACCCCCTCGGGGCAAAGACTTC.